A selection of T cell receptor beta chains follows, all from one sample in a study of blood T cell repertoires in COVID-19. The table came from immunoSEQ multiplex PCR; TCRdb's copy has only in-frame clones and leaves some out. Of about 220,000 clones listed, around 91% are singletons. Sequencing was performed on PBMCs or T cells enriched from blood (not recorded which). The receptor set was obtained from a man younger than 40 who had been exposed to COVID-19. CDR3s include the opening cysteine and the closing phenylalanine or tryptophan. D genes are given only for firm matches. The size of a clone is reported for some rows only, either as once, few or many, or as a class for expanded clones.

D | J | size | V | DNA | CDR3
NA | TRBJ2-5 | once | TRBV5-1 | TGCGCCAGCAGCTTATTCGGGAGCGCGCAGGAGACCCAGTACTTC | CASSLFGSAQETQYF
NA | TRBJ1-5 | once | TRBV18 | TGTGCCAGCTCTCCAGAACACAATCAGCCCCAGCATTTT | CASSPEHNQPQHF
TRBD1 | TRBJ2-5 | NA | TRBV15 | TGTGCCACCGCCAGAGAAAGGGGGCTAGGGGAGACCCAGTACTTC | CATARERGLGETQYF
NA | TRBJ1-6 | once | TRBV10-3 | TGTGCCATCAGTGAGGTTCTGAGCGGGCATAATTCACCCCTCCACTTT | CAISEVLSGHNSPLHF
TRBD1 | TRBJ1-2 | NA | TRBV29-1 | TGCAGCGTCGCGACAGGGGGAAACTATGGCTACACCTTC | CSVATGGNYGYTF
TRBD2 | TRBJ2-2 | NA | TRBV6-4 | TGTGCCAGCAGTGACTCTTTGAAGCGGGGGAACACCGGGGAGCTGTTTTTT | CASSDSLKRGNTGELFF
TRBD2 | TRBJ2-7 | NA | TRBV5-4 | TGTGCCAGCAGCTGGGGGGGGGAGCAGTACTTC | CASSWGGEQYF
NA | TRBJ1-2 | NA | TRBV19 | TGTGCCAGTAGTCCCCGGGCATCGGCGGGGAGGAACTATGGCTACACCTTC | CASSPRASAGRNYGYTF
NA | TRBJ2-2 | NA | TRBV29-1 | TGCAGCGCCGAAACGGCCGGGGAGCTGTTTTTT | CSAETAGELFF
NA | TRBJ1-1 | NA | TRBV29-1 | TGCAGCACAAGGAACACTGAAGCTTTCTTT | CSTRNTEAFF
NA | TRBJ2-5 | NA | TRBV6-2/TRBV6-3 | TGTGCCAGCAGTCCGACGGCGGGAGAGACCCAGTACTTC | CASSPTAGETQYF
NA | TRBJ1-3 | NA | TRBV27 | TGTGCCAGCAGTTGGAAGACCCCGTCCCTCGGGTCCACCATATATTTT | CASSWKTPSLGSTIYF
NA | TRBJ1-1 | NA | TRBV19 | TGTGCCAGTAGTACCAGGGAATCCGGCACTGAAGCTTTCTTT | CASSTRESGTEAFF
NA | TRBJ1-2 | NA | TRBV5-6 | TGTGCCAGCAGCTTGTCGGGATTGGACTCTGGCTACACCTTC | CASSLSGLDSGYTF
TRBD2 | TRBJ2-1 | NA | TRBV3-1/TRBV3-2 | TGTGCCAGCAGCCAAGGTGCGGGGGGGCACAATGAGCAGTTCTTC | CASSQGAGGHNEQFF
TRBD2 | TRBJ2-2 | NA | TRBV18 | TGTGCCAGCTCACCACAGACTAGCGGCGGCACCGGGGAGCTGTTTTTT | CASSPQTSGGTGELFF
TRBD1 | TRBJ1-2 | NA | TRBV6-6 | TGTGCCAGCAGTTACCAGGGACAGGGGTCGCGGCATGGCTACACCTTC | CASSYQGQGSRHGYTF
NA | TRBJ2-1 | NA | TRBV7-6 | TGTGCCAGCAGCCACTACGCTAGCCTGCCCCGCAATGAGCAGTTCTTC | CASSHYASLPRNEQFF
NA | TRBJ1-2 | NA | TRBV4-1 | TGCGCCAGCAGCCCTGGTCCGCTGGCCTATGGCTACACCTTC | CASSPGPLAYGYTF
TRBD1 | TRBJ1-3 | NA | TRBV7-9 | TGTGCCAGCATCGTAACAGGGGCCTGGACTGGAAACACCATATATTTT | CASIVTGAWTGNTIYF
NA | TRBJ2-7 | NA | TRBV6-5 | TGTGCCAGCAGTAAGACAGGCCGGACGAGTGAGCAGTACTTC | CASSKTGRTSEQYF
NA | TRBJ2-3 | NA | TRBV7-2 | TGTGCCAGCAGCCCTACACCAGGGAGCACAGATACGCAGTATTTT | CASSPTPGSTDTQYF
TRBD1 | TRBJ2-5 | NA | TRBV19 | TGTGCCAGTTCCGACAGGGCCGCAGAGACCCAGTACTTC | CASSDRAAETQYF
TRBD1 | TRBJ2-1 | NA | TRBV7-3 | TGTGCCAGCAGCACGGGACAGGCACCCTACAATGAGCAGTTCTTC | CASSTGQAPYNEQFF
NA | TRBJ1-2 | NA | TRBV27 | TGTGCCAGCAGTTTATCCCCCGGGAGTCTTCCGAGTGGCTACACCTTC | CASSLSPGSLPSGYTF
NA | TRBJ1-1 | NA | TRBV5-4 | TGTGCCAGCAGCTTGGTGGGGACTGAAGCTTTTTTT | CASSLVGTEAFF
TRBD2 | TRBJ2-3 | NA | TRBV4-1 | TGCGCCAGCAGCCAAGATCAGTTGCGGGGGGGCACAGATACGCAGTATTTT | CASSQDQLRGGTDTQYF
NA | TRBJ2-3 | NA | TRBV6-5 | TGTGCCAGCAGCCAAGGGGCGGAGACGCAGTATTTT | CASSQGAETQYF
TRBD1 | TRBJ1-1 | NA | TRBV5-4 | TGTGCCAGCAGCTTCCCGGCAGGGGGCCTGGGTGAAGCTTTCTTT | CASSFPAGGLGEAFF
TRBD1 | TRBJ2-7 | NA | TRBV10-3 | TGTGCCGTCGACAGGGGAGCCTACGAGCAGTACTTC | CAVDRGAYEQYF
NA | TRBJ1-4 | NA | TRBV3-1/TRBV3-2 | TGTGCCAGCAGCCAAGAATTGGGAGGAACTAATGAAAAACTGTTTTTT | CASSQELGGTNEKLFF
TRBD1 | TRBJ2-1 | NA | TRBV4-3 | TGCGCCAGCAGCCAAGAAGGGACAGGGCCCTACAATGAGCAGTTCTTC | CASSQEGTGPYNEQFF
TRBD1 | TRBJ1-2 | NA | TRBV12-3/TRBV12-4 | TGTGCCAGCTTCGCAGGGGGCGTGGCGGGCTACACCTTC | CASFAGGVAGYTF
NA | TRBJ1-2 | NA | TRBV4-3 | TGCGCCAGCAGCCAAGAGGGGGCAGAACTTAACTATGGCTACACCTTC | CASSQEGAELNYGYTF
NA | TRBJ2-7 | NA | TRBV7-9 | TGTGCCAGCAGCTTAGCGGGAGGAACCTACGAGCAGTACTTC | CASSLAGGTYEQYF
TRBD2 | TRBJ2-7 | NA | TRBV19 | TGTGCCAGTAGTATCACCCGGACTAGCGGGGCCTACGAGCAGTACTTC | CASSITRTSGAYEQYF
NA | TRBJ1-6 | NA | TRBV11-2 | TGTGCCAGCAGCTTAGGGGCAGGGGAGTATAATTCACCCCTCCACTTT | CASSLGAGEYNSPLHF
TRBD1 | TRBJ2-1 | NA | TRBV11-2 | TGTGCCAGCAGCTTGACCGGGACAGTCAATGAGCAGTTCTTC | CASSLTGTVNEQFF
TRBD1 | TRBJ1-2 | NA | TRBV27 | TGTGCCAGCAGTCCTATCGGGCAGGGGGTCGTCTACACCTTC | CASSPIGQGVVYTF
NA | TRBJ2-7 | NA | TRBV12-2 | TGTGCAAGTCGCTTGAAGGGCAGGGCAGACGAGCAGTACTTC | CASRLKGRADEQYF
NA | TRBJ2-5 | NA | TRBV18 | TGTGCCAGCACAGGCGGGGAACATCAAGAGACCCAGTACTTC | CASTGGEHQETQYF
NA | TRBJ1-5 | NA | TRBV28 | TGTGCCAGCAGGTTAGCGGGGGAATATCAGCCCCAGCATTTT | CASRLAGEYQPQHF
NA | TRBJ2-2 | NA | TRBV5-1 | TGCGCCAGCACCGAAACAGGGGAGCTGTTTTTT | CASTETGELFF
TRBD1 | TRBJ1-6 | NA | TRBV29-1 | TGCAGCGCCACTACCGGGACAGGAGGGTCACCCCTCCACTTT | CSATTGTGGSPLHF
NA | TRBJ1-2 | NA | TRBV18 | TGTGCCAGCTCACCCTCCCCCCCAGACTCCTATGGCTACACCTTC | CASSPSPPDSYGYTF
NA | TRBJ2-5 | NA | TRBV7-9 | TGTGCCAGCAGCCCGGAGGGACAAGAGACCCAGTACTTC | CASSPEGQETQYF
NA | TRBJ2-6 | NA | TRBV4-1 | TGCGCCAGCAGCCAAGGAGTCTTCAGGGCCCCCTTGAGAGGGGCCAACGTCCTGACTTTC | CASSQGVFRAPLRGANVLTF
NA | TRBJ1-1 | NA | TRBV20-1 | TGCAGTGCTAGTGAGTCTGCGGTCACCGAAGCTTTCTTT | CSASESAVTEAFF
NA | TRBJ2-1 | NA | TRBV3-1/TRBV3-2 | TGTGCCAGCAGCCAACGAGGAGAGCAGTTCTTC | CASSQRGEQFF
NA | TRBJ2-3 | NA | TRBV15 | TGTGCCACCAGCAGAGTAACAGGGGGGGACACAGATACGCAGTATTTT | CATSRVTGGDTDTQYF
NA | TRBJ1-2 | NA | TRBV29-1 | TGCAGCGTCGTGGACACGGCTCTCTATGGCTACACCTTC | CSVVDTALYGYTF
NA | TRBJ1-2 | few | TRBV5-5 | TGTGCCAGCAGCTTGGAAAGGCTCGGGTCCTGCAGGGAGGATGGCTACACCTTC | CASSLERLGSCREDGYTF
TRBD2 | TRBJ2-3 | NA | TRBV5-1 | TGCGCCAGCAGCTCCCTAACTAGCGGGGGCACAGATACGCAGTATTTT | CASSSLTSGGTDTQYF
TRBD1 | TRBJ1-6 | few | TRBV3-1/TRBV3-2 | TGTGCCAGCAGCGACCCCGGGACAGACCTCGGTTCACCCCTCCACTTT | CASSDPGTDLGSPLHF